Listed below are T cell receptor beta chains from one sample, sequenced in a study of blood T cell repertoires in COVID-19. Produced via immunoSEQ multiplex PCR; TCRdb's table is partial and in-frame only. The sample comprises about 15,000 clones, around nine tenths of which are singletons, and 2% to 3% rests with the top ten. The sample consisted of peripheral blood. All receptors come from a woman in her 70s in a cohort sampled during active or convalescent COVID-19. CDR3s leave out the opening cysteine and the closing phenylalanine or tryptophan.

ASSLRTGELYGYT	TRBV6-2/TRBV6-3	TRBJ1-2
ASPHSPGAEAF	TRBV6-5	TRBJ1-1
ASSPDGGQPQH	TRBV18	TRBJ1-5
ASSVGSGTNYGYT	TRBV9	TRBJ1-2
ASIFGEQY	TRBV21-1	TRBJ2-7
ASSLTGDGDIQY	TRBV5-6	TRBJ2-4
ASSTRQTDSTDTQY	TRBV3-1/TRBV3-2	TRBJ2-3
ATSDLLGGALNEQF	TRBV24-1	TRBJ2-1
ASRDRGTGQPQH	TRBV2	TRBJ1-5
ASSLLDRNLAKNIQY	TRBV28	TRBJ2-4
ASRPGQGFGGELF	TRBV5-4	TRBJ2-2
ASSPPSRGMNTEAF	TRBV28	TRBJ1-1
ASSSILTGGETQY	TRBV7-2	TRBJ2-5
ASSPRAGDSANSPLH	TRBV4-1	TRBJ1-6
ASSLSTYEQY	TRBV28	TRBJ2-7
ASSPRDRTYNEQF	TRBV9	TRBJ2-1
ASSDRRTSGVYADTQY	TRBV11-3	TRBJ2-3
ASSFGTGVYNEQF	TRBV5-5	TRBJ2-1
ASSPGGTTEAF	TRBV5-1	TRBJ1-1
ATSDWPVSYEQY	TRBV24-1	TRBJ2-7
ASSLRGNSPLH	TRBV11-3	TRBJ1-6
ASSVGQIAKNIQY	TRBV19	TRBJ2-4
ASSLGLAPSQETQY	TRBV5-4	TRBJ2-5
ASLKQENTEAF	TRBV7-2	TRBJ1-1
ASSQVGQGGYGYT	TRBV4-1	TRBJ1-2
ASSISSTGKTEAF	TRBV7-8	TRBJ1-1
ASSLETGNTEAF	TRBV7-9	TRBJ1-1
ASSPSGWGSYEQY	TRBV5-5	TRBJ2-7
ASSPQGVSYEQY	TRBV18	TRBJ2-7
ASSVGGLAGRNTGELF	TRBV3-1/TRBV3-2	TRBJ2-2
ASSERGRGAGELF	TRBV10-1	TRBJ2-2
ASSQSWPSGGTDTQY	TRBV3-1/TRBV3-2	TRBJ2-3
ASSAGTGINEQF	TRBV9	TRBJ2-1
ASSPPSGGAYNEQF	TRBV28	TRBJ2-1
ASRQGANTGELF	TRBV11-3	TRBJ2-2